The clone carrying this TCR beta chain was observed many times. The antigen remains undetermined. CDR1 and CDR2 (germline): SEHNR, FQNEAQ (reference sequence). The CDR3 is 18 amino acids. V trimming: 5 bases; J trimming: 4 bases; junction bases outside the gene matches: 18. Attached unique molecular identifiers marked individual cDNA molecules. TCRdb ran MiXCR on the 5' RACE reads and lists one entry per CDR3 protein. The table lists roughly 70,000 distinct CDR3 sequences, about an eighth of them singletons, with around 1.3% in the top ten. The data are from a study of early T cells in non-severe SARS-CoV-2 infection. Study context: Sequenced material consisted of bulk RNA (from unsorted whole blood), and chains were unpaired. Study-wide points: Private and CD4 specificities were missed by VDJdb matching, which favored anti-spike CD8 responses.

The rearrangement links TRBV7-9 to TRBJ2-5, with 8 bases matching TRBD1. The clonotype originates from an adult who was a healthcare worker with PCR-confirmed SARS-CoV-2 infection or an uninfected control (not recorded which). Source material: whole blood. The chain's CDR3 is CASSPSPLGQGVLETQYF. CDR3 DNA sequence: TGTGCCAGCAGCCCCTCCCCCCTTGGACAGGGAGTTTTAGAGACCCAGTACTTC.